Each of the 18 T cell receptor beta chains below was sequenced from the same sample in a study of ipilimumab plus nivolumab after autologous stem cell transplantation. Assay: immunoSEQ multiplex PCR; the TCRdb copy retains only in-frame clones and omits some. The sample carries some 5,000 clones, roughly 80% recorded once. The sequencing here drew on PBMCs, taken in a trial of ipilimumab plus nivolumab as post-transplant consolidation. These receptors came from a male donor with multiple myeloma.

This chain links TRBV15 with TRBJ1-2, with TRBD1 as a possible D gene (5 bases). Trimming removed 0 bases at V and 4 bases at J, with 6 bases between. This CDR3 spans 13 amino acids. Germline V gene data show CDR1 as LNHNV and CDR2 as YYDKDF (reference sequence). The chain's CDR3 is CATSRDGTYGYTF. DNA for the CDR3: TGTGCCACCAGCAGAGATGGGACCTATGGCTACACCTTC.

The rearrangement joins TRBV6-1 to TRBJ1-3; 8 nucleotides match TRBD1. The J segment lost 4 bases and the V segment lost 4 bases, leaving 9 bases of the junction unmatched. The CDR3 loop spans 16 amino acids. The germline CDR1 and CDR2 sequences are MNHNS and SASEGT. Here the CDR3 DNA reads TGTGCCAGCAGTGCAAAGGACAGGGATATCGGAAACACCATATATTTT. Translating it yields CASSAKDRDIGNTIYF.

The J gene is TRBJ1-2, the V gene TRBV4-2, with D perhaps TRBD1 (5 bases). Looked up from germline, CDR1 is LGHNA and CDR2 is YNFKEQ. The CDR3 sequence is 14 residues long. The V gene lost 1 base and the J gene lost 6 bases, with 12 bases spanning the gap. The CDR3: CASSQVWTTHGYTF. In nucleotides, the CDR3 is TGTGCCAGCAGCCAAGTCTGGACAACCCATGGCTACACCTTC.

The chain couples TRBV29-1 to TRBJ2-7; no clear D gene. Trimming stripped 5 bases from V and 4 bases from J, with 12 bases between. Germline-derived CDR1 and CDR2 are SQVTM and ANQGSEA. This CDR3 region has 12 residues. Written as DNA, the CDR3 is TGCAGCGTTAACAGTGCTGGGTACGAGCAGTACTTC. Its protein product is CSVNSAGYEQYF.

This clone was detected a few times. This chain connects TRBV5-4 to TRBJ1-4, with D possibly TRBD1 on 6 matching bases. V was clipped by 3 bases and J by 4 bases, with 10 bases between them. The CDR3 spans 14 residues. Germline CDR1 is SGHNT and CDR2 is YYREEE (reference sequence). The CDR3 loop reads CASSSDSLNEKLFF. The CDR3, as DNA: TGTGCCAGCAGCTCGGACAGCCTTAATGAAAAACTGTTTTTT.

By frequency in the sample, this clone is large. V usage is TRBV7-2 and J usage is TRBJ1-6, with 7 bases identical to TRBD1. Germline V gene data show CDR1 as SGHTA and CDR2 as FQGNSA. There are 15 residues in the CDR3. J gave up 8 bases and V 3 bases, and 7 bases lay outside the gene matches. This CDR3 reads CASSFWGQRDSPLHF. The CDR3 nucleotides read TGTGCCAGCAGCTTTTGGGGACAGCGAGATTCACCCCTCCACTTT. Based on the CDR3 plus reference TRBV7-2 and TRBJ1-6, the full variable domain is GAGVSQSPSNKVTEKGKDVELRCDPISGHTALYWYRQSLGQGLEFLIYFQGNSAPDKSGLPSDRFSAERTGGSVSTLTIQRTQQEDSAVYLCASSFWGQRDSPLHFGNGTRLTVT.

J is TRBJ1-3 and V is TRBV5-1; D gene unclear. Germline V gives CDR1 SGHRS, CDR2 YFSETQ. Trimming removed 4 bases at V and 4 bases at J, with 9 bases between. This CDR3 has 13 residues. CDR3 coding DNA: TGCGCCAGCAGCCCCTCACAGGGAAACACCATATATTTT. Encoded protein: CASSPSQGNTIYF.

The chain combines TRBV6-6 with TRBJ1-5; D is uncertain. With 8 bases removed from V and 1 base from J, the gap between germline ends came to 6 bases. There are 12 residues in the CDR3. CDR1 and CDR2 (germline): MNHNY, SVGAGI (reference sequence). The CDR3 region has the DNA TGTGCCAGCGAAAGGAGCAATCAGCCCCAGCATTTT. Residues: CASERSNQPQHF.

This chain joins TRBV6-5 and TRBJ1-3, with D uncertain. The CDR3 loop spans 15 amino acids. V was shortened by 0 bases and J by 5 bases, with 11 bases between the two germline ends. Germline V gives CDR1 MNHEY, CDR2 SVGAGI. Here the CDR3 DNA reads TGTGCCAGCAGTTACTCGGGAGGAAGAAGAAACACCATATATTTT. It encodes CASSYSGGRRNTIYF.

The chain joins TRBV14 to TRBJ2-2, with D unresolved. Per the germline V gene, CDR1 is SGHDN and CDR2 is FVKESK. V lost 1 base and J 6 bases, leaving 3 bases between the germline ends. The CDR3 sequence is 12 residues long. Written as DNA, the CDR3 is TGTGCCAGCAGCCAAGTCCCCGGGGAGCTGTTTTTT. This codes for CASSQVPGELFF.

The CDR3 DNA sequence: TGTGCCAGCAGCCCTGGACTAGCGGGGGGTGAGCAGTTCTTC. Protein sequence: CASSPGLAGGEQFF. The chain couples TRBV2 to TRBJ2-1; 14 positions match TRBD2. Germline trimming cut 6 bases from V and 9 bases from J; bases unmatched to any gene: 4. CDR1 SNHLY and CDR2 FYNNEI come from the germline V gene. The CDR3 is made up of 14 amino acids.

The genes are TRBV2 and TRBJ2-4, with D perhaps TRBD1 (5 bases). Germline CDR1 SNHLY, CDR2 FYNNEI. The CDR3 sequence is 12 residues long. Deletions cut 2 bases from V and 8 bases from J, with 7 bases between. The CDR3 DNA reads as TGTGCCAGCAGTGAAAAGGGGTACATTCAGTACTTC. Protein sequence: CASSEKGYIQYF.

Judged by abundance, this clone is large. The V call is TRBV9, the J call TRBJ1-4, with D unclear. The CDR3 has 15 amino acids. The germline CDR1 and CDR2 sequences are SGDLS and YYNGEE. The V end lost 3 bases, the J end lost 5 bases, and 14 bases lay between the germline ends. CDR3 amino acids: CASSGDTALNEKLFF. The CDR3, as DNA: TGTGCCAGCAGCGGAGACACGGCCCTCAATGAAAAACTGTTTTTT.

This chain links TRBV9 with TRBJ1-6; possible D gene TRBD1, 5 bases. Trimming removed 0 bases at V and 7 bases at J, with 11 bases between. The CDR3 has 15 residues. CDR1 and CDR2 from the germline V gene are SGDLS and YYNGEE. The CDR3 here is CASSVDGGLNSPLHF. In nucleotides, the CDR3 is TGTGCCAGCAGCGTAGACGGGGGTCTAAATTCACCCCTCCACTTT.

In this sample, this clone turned up once. The chain couples TRBV2 to TRBJ1-2; D is undetermined. V lost 6 bases, J lost 8 bases, and 16 bases lay in between. Germline CDR1 reads SNHLY; CDR2 reads FYNNEI. The CDR3 has 13 residues. As DNA, the CDR3 is TGTGCCAGCAGCGAATTAGACGTCGGCGGCTACACCTTC. Translating it yields CASSELDVGGYTF. The entire variable domain, with the rest obtained from reference TRBV2 and TRBJ1-2, is as follows: EPEVTQTPSHQVTQMGQEVILRCVPISNHLYFYWYRQILGQKVEFLVSFYNNEISEKSEIFDDQFSVERPDGSNFTLKIRSTKLEDSAMYFCASSELDVGGYTFGSGTRLTVV.

The V call is TRBV6-1, the J call TRBJ1-6; D is undetermined. The CDR3 runs to 13 residues. Deletions cut 2 bases from V and 9 bases from J, with 8 bases between. Germline V gene lookup returns CDR1 MNHNS and CDR2 SASEGT. The CDR3 bases are TGTGCCAGCAGTGAATCATACGGTTCACCCCTCCACTTT. As protein: CASSESYGSPLHF.

J is TRBJ2-5 and V is TRBV28; perhaps TRBD1 as D (6 bases). CDR1 is MDHEN, CDR2 SYDVKM, per germline. The CDR3 totals 14 residues. Trimming shortened V by 5 bases and J by 0 bases, and 10 bases separated the two germline ends. The CDR3 region is CASSTWTDQETQYF. CDR3 nucleotides: TGTGCCAGCAGTACCTGGACAGACCAAGAGACCCAGTACTTC.

V and J are TRBV9 and TRBJ2-2; 8 nucleotides line up with TRBD1. The trim removed 4 bases at V and 3 bases at J, leaving 11 bases unmatched. Germline CDR1 reads SGDLS; CDR2 reads YYNGEE. There are 17 residues in the CDR3. CDR3 in amino acids: CASSQTSGTGYTGELFF. In DNA form, the CDR3 reads TGTGCCAGCAGCCAGACTTCCGGGACAGGTTACACCGGGGAGCTGTTTTTT.